The entry that follows covers one T cell receptor (beta chain) sequence. Its antigen is as yet unknown. Every one of the patients relapsed after autologous stem cell transplantation (brentuximab vedotin exposure was variable). Magnetic negative selection was used to purify CD4+ T cells from thawed PBMCs. This specimen belongs to a study of PD-1 blockade in classical Hodgkin lymphoma. Study-level results: It was CD4+ TCR diversity, not CD8+, that rose significantly by C4D1.

Generated by immunoSEQ multiplex PCR, the TCRdb table keeps only in-frame clones and is missing some. The sample has about 24,000 clones, roughly 84% seen once; the top ten hold under 2%. V was clipped by 3 bases and J by 4 bases, with 10 bases between them. Germline V gene lookup returns CDR1 SGHTA and CDR2 FQGNSA. The CDR3 totals 14 residues. J is TRBJ1-3 and V is TRBV7-2, with D perhaps matching TRBD1 (5 bases). The TCR originated in a human donor with classical Hodgkin lymphoma. Sequencing used CD4+ T cells from blood, obtained at baseline. CDR3 protein: CASSFPGAGNTIYF. CDR3 nucleotide sequence: TGTGCCAGCAGCTTTCCTGGGGCAGGAAACACCATATATTTT.